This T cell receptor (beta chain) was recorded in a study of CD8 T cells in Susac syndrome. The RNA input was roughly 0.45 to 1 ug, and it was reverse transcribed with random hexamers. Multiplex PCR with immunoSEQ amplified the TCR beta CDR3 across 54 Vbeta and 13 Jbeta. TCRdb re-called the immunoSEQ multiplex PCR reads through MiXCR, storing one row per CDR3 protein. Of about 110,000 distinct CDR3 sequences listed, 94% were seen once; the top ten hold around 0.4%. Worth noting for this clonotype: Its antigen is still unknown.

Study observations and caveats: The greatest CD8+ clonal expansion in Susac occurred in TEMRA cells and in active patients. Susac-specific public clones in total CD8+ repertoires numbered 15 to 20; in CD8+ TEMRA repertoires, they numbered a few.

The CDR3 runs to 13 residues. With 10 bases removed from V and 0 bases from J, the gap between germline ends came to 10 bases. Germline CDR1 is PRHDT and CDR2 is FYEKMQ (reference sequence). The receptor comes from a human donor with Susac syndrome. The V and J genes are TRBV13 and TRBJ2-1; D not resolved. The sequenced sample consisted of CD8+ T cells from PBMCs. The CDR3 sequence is CATPKSSYNEQFF. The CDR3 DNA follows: TGTGCCACCCCAAAGAGCTCCTACAATGAGCAGTTCTTC. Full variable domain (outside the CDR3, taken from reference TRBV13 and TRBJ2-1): AAGVIQSPRHLIKEKRETATLKCYPIPRHDTVYWYQQGPGQDPQFLISFYEKMQSDKGSIPDRFSAQQFSDYHSELNMSSLELGDSALYFCATPKSSYNEQFFGPGTRLTVL.